The entry below gives a single T cell receptor beta chain sequence along with its context. Antigen unknown. TCR beta cDNA was generated via 5'RACE template switching incorporating UMIs. TCRdb re-called the 5' RACE reads and catalogs CDR3 proteins one per entry, DNA excluded. The sample spans 350,000 to 400,000 distinct CDR3 sequences; the ten largest clones claim about 10%. Germline V gene sequence: CDR1 SGHRS, CDR2 YFSETQ. The CDR3 spans 18 residues. These data are taken from a study of T cells expressing NK-cell markers. Looking at the study overall: Sorted T-cell subsets CD3+CD56+NKG2C+, CD3+CD56+NKG2C- and CD3+CD56-NKG2C+ were TCR beta-sequenced. HCMV seropositivity characterized seven of the eight sequenced donors, and seronegativity one. Study-wide findings and caveats: Topping the CD3+CD56-NKG2C+ fraction as well were these clonotypes, in a few donors.

Sequences were obtained from blood T cells: a sorted CD56 or NKG2C T cell subset, CD4+ or CD8+ T cells, or bulk PBMC T cells (not recorded which). The chain employs TRBV5-1 and TRBJ2-6; the TCRdb call, TRBD2, lacks DNA for checking. The clonotype originates from a woman in her forties or fifties in good health. The CDR3 reads CASSWGTSDVSGANVLTF. Supplemented by reference TRBV5-1 and TRBJ2-6, the full variable domain reads KAGVTQTPRYLIKTRGQQVTLSCSPISGHRSVSWYQQTPGQGLQFLFEYFSETQRNKGNFPGRFSGRQFSNSRSEMNVSTLELGDSALYLCASSWGTSDVSGANVLTFGAGSRLTVL.